Listed here is a single T cell receptor (beta chain). Its specificity is unknown. The data stem from a study of T-cell reconstitution after alpha-beta-depleted transplantation in children. The authors prepared the TCRbeta library with unique molecular identifiers. TCRdb re-called the PCR reads with MiXCR, one entry per CDR3 protein. The data contain 250,000 to 400,000 distinct CDR3 sequences, over 20% of them singletons. CDR3 length: 16 amino acids. CDR1 and CDR2 from the germline V gene are SGHVS and FNYEAQ. V shed 5 bases and J shed 0 bases, with 16 bases lying between them. The study, taken as a whole, reports: One year post-transplant, T-cell counts and diversity were largely derived from T cells produced anew.

The source of this sequence is a male patient under 18 who had a stem cell transplant for acute lymphoblastic leukemia, so the T cells may come from the graft donor. The chain is built from TRBV7-6 and TRBJ2-5; a weak D match, TRBD1 (6 bases). The sample consisted of PBMCs, mostly from graft donor cells, taken 180 days after TCRalphabeta/CD19-depleted stem cell transplant. The CDR3 protein is CASSEDGTKYQETQYF. The DNA of the CDR3 is TGTGCCAGCAGCGAGGACGGGACAAAGTACCAAGAGACCCAGTACTTC.